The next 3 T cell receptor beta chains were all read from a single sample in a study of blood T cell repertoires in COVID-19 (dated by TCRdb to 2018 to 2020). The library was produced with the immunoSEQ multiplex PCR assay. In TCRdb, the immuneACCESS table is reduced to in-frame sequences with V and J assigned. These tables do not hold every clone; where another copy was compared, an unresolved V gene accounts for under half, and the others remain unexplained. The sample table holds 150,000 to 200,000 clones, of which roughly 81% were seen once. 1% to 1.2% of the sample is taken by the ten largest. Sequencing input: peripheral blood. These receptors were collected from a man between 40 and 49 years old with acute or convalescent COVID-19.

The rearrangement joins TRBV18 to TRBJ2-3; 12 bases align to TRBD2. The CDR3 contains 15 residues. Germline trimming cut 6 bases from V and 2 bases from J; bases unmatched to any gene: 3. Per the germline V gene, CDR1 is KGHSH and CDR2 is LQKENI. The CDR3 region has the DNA TGTGCCAGCTCCAGACTAGCGGGGGACACAGATACGCAGTATTTT. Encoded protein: CASSRLAGDTDTQYF.

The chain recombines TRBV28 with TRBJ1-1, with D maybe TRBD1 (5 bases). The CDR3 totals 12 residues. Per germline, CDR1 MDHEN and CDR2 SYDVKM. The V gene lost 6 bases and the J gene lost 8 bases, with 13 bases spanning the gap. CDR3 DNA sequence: TGTGCCAGCAGCCTACTCGACAGAGAAGCTTTCTTT. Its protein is CASSLLDREAFF.

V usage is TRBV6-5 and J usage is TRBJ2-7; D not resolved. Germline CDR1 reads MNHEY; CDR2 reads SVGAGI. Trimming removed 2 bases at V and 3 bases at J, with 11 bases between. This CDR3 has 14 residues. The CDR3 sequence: CASSYAPGGYEQYF. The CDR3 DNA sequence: TGTGCCAGCAGTTACGCCCCTGGCGGCTACGAGCAGTACTTC.